This entry describes one TCR beta chain. V trimming: 2 bases; J trimming: 1 base; junction bases outside the gene matches: 2. The CDR3 contains 15 residues. Per the germline V gene, CDR1 is MDHEN and CDR2 is SYDVKM. The Seattle patients, enrolled during active infection, were followed longitudinally. Per the study methods: The assay estimated nucleated cells by amplifying reference gene primers. The table came from immunoSEQ multiplex PCR; TCRdb's copy has only in-frame clones and leaves some out. V, J and clone size derive from that table, while D and trimming were established from the DNA sequence. The sample holds more than 300,000 clones, roughly 86% seen once. This record belongs to a study of blood T cell repertoires in COVID-19. Study information: Acute-phase and convalescent COVID-19 samples originated in the United States, Italy and Spain. Sources were T cells, B-cell-depleted T cells, or PBMCs; the material itself was cDNA or gDNA.

This rearrangement joins TRBV28 to TRBJ1-5; 7 bases agree with TRBD1. This clonotype was sampled from a woman in her twenties or thirties with COVID-19, enrolled during active disease. Material for sequencing was peripheral blood. For the CDR3, the DNA is TGTGCCAGCAGTTTACAGGGGGGAAGCAATCAGCCCCAGCATTTT. It is translated as CASSLQGGSNQPQHF.